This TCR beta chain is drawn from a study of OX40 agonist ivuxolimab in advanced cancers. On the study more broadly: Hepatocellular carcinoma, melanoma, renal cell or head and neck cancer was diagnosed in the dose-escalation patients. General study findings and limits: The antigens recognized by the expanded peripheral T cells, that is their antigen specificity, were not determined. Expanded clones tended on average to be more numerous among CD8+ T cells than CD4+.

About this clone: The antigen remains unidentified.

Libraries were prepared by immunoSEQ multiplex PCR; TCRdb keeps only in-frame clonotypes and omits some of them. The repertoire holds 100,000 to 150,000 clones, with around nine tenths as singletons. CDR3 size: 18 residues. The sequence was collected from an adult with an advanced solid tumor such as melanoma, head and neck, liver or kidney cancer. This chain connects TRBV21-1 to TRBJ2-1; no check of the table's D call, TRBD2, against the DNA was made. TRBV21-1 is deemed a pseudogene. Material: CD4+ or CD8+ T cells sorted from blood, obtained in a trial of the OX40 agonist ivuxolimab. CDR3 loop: CASSSRTSGRPNYNEQFF. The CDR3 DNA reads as TGTGCCAGCAGCTCCCGGACTAGCGGGAGACCCAACTACAATGAGCAGTTCTTC.